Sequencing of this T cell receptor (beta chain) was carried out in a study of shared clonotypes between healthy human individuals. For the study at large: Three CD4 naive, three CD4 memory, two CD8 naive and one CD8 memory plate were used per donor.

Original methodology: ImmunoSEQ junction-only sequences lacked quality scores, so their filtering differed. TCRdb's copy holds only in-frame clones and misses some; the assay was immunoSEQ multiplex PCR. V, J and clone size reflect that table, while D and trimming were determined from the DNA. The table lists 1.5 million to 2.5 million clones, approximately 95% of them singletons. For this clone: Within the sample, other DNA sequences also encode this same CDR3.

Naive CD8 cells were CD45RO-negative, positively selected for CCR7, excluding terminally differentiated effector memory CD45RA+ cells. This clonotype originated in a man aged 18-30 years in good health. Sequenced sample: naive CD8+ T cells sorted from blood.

This CDR3 is CASSIGTGSYEQYF. The CDR3 DNA is TGTGCCAGTAGTATTGGGACTGGCTCCTACGAGCAGTACTTC. The chain carries TRBV19 and TRBJ2-7, with D perhaps TRBD2 (6 bases). The CDR3 consists of 14 residues. The germline V and J ends were trimmed by 3 bases and 0 bases, with 9 bases remaining between them. Germline V lookup: CDR1 LNHDA, CDR2 SQIVND (reference sequence).